The clone carrying this T cell receptor beta chain occurred a few times. TCRdb processed the 5' RACE reads anew with MiXCR; each CDR3 protein has one entry. The table lists 450,000 to 550,000 distinct CDR3 sequences, around 21% of them singletons. These data come from a study of T cells after yellow fever vaccination. Sequenced here: PBMCs, sampled 15 days after the yellow fever booster vaccination. The source of this sequence is a man in his thirties or forties who received the YFV17D yellow fever vaccine.

The CDR3 region has the DNA TGCAGTGCTAGGGATATTATCAATGAGCAGTTCTTC. Translated, it gives CSARDIINEQFF. This chain connects TRBV20-1 to TRBJ2-1, with D unresolved. The CDR3 length is 12 residues. Germline values: CDR1 DFQATT, CDR2 SNEGSKA (reference sequence). V lost 3 bases to trimming and J lost 6 bases, with 9 bases between them.